These 5 T cell receptor beta chains were sequenced from one sample in a study of regulatory T cells in long-lasting Graves disease. Investigators prepared the TCR beta libraries by applying iRepertoire HTBI primers and Arm-PCR of CDR3 regions. Via MiXCR, TCRdb re-called the multiplex PCR reads, giving one row per CDR3 protein. This sample carries 550,000 or so distinct CDR3 sequences, about 12% of them seen once, and the ten largest clones take roughly 8.9%. Indicated time point: newly diagnosed GD, antithyroid drugs for less than 3 months. With RNA extracted from PBMCs as input, the TCR library was made. These same data were also listed under a study on T cells in Graves' hyperthyroidism and ophthalmopathy.

Here the sequenced sample was peripheral blood mononuclear cells (PBMCs), taken at new diagnosis, from a patient treated with antithyroid drugs. The receptors stem from a woman in her 30s with Graves disease.

This clonotype was seen repeatedly, ten times or more. V gene TRBV20-1 combines with J gene TRBJ2-3; no firm D call. CDR1 and CDR2 from the germline V gene are DFQATT and SNEGSKA (reference sequence). The V gene lost 3 bases and the J gene lost 6 bases, with 16 bases spanning the gap. The CDR3 length is 14 residues. This chain's CDR3 is CSASSALLGDTQYF. The CDR3 DNA reads TGCAGTGCTAGTAGTGCATTATTGGGGGATACGCAGTATTTT.

Notes on this clonotype: A much more abundant neighbour one base away suggests this may be a read error. The rearrangement uses TRBV9 and TRBJ2-1; TRBD2 agrees at 8 bases. The germline V gene encodes CDR1 SGDLS and CDR2 YYNGEE. V trimming: 3 bases; J trimming: 6 bases; junction bases outside the gene matches: 5. There are 14 residues in the CDR3. Here the CDR3 DNA reads TGTGCCAGCAGCGCGACTAGCGTGGGCAATGAGCAGTTCTTC. This encodes CASSATSVGNEQFF.

In this sample, this clonotype turned up many times. The V gene is TRBV7-8, the J gene TRBJ1-4; D possibly corresponds to TRBD1 (5 bases). Germline-derived CDR1 and CDR2 are SGHVS and FQNEAQ. The CDR3 consists of 16 residues. Trimming shortened V by 0 bases and J by 8 bases, and 16 bases separated the two germline ends. The CDR3 region is CASSLAGERGGEKLFF. The CDR3 DNA reads as TGTGCCAGCAGCTTAGCGGGGGAAAGGGGAGGCGAAAAACTGTTTTTT. The complete variable domain, with remaining parts taken from reference TRBV7-8 and TRBJ1-4, reads GAGVSQSPRYKVAKRGQDVALRCDPISGHVSLFWYQQALGQGPEFLTYFQNEAQLDKSGLPSDRFFAERPEGSVSTLKIQRTQQEDSAVYLCASSLAGERGGEKLFFGSGTQLSVL.

This clonotype was detected a few times. The chain uses TRBV20-1 and TRBJ1-2; D perhaps matches TRBD1 (5 bases). V shed 3 bases and J shed 8 bases, with 16 bases lying between them. Germline V gives CDR1 DFQATT, CDR2 SNEGSKA (reference sequence). The CDR3 runs 13 residues. The CDR3 nucleotides read TGCAGTGCTAGGGAAACCGGGACGGAGGGCTACACCTTC. Its protein product is CSARETGTEGYTF.

Details on this clonotype: A much larger clone lies a single base off, so this may be a read error. The J gene is TRBJ1-4, the V gene TRBV6-1, with 8 bases identical to TRBD1. Germline V gene data show CDR1 as MNHNS and CDR2 as SASEGT. The length of the CDR3 is 15 residues. Unmatched junction bases numbered 13, after V lost 8 bases and J lost 8 bases. Written as DNA, the CDR3 is TGTGCCAGCGGTGGGCCACAGGGGGGAAACGAAAAACTGTTTTTT. Its protein is CASGGPQGGNEKLFF.